This TCR beta chain was captured by sequencing in a study of blood T cell repertoires in COVID-19. Turning to the study itself: Collection of acute and convalescent COVID-19 samples took place in the United States, Italy and Spain. From T cells, B-cell-depleted T cells, or PBMCs came the material, which was cDNA or gDNA.

Measured with immunoSEQ multiplex PCR; TCRdb has only the in-frame clones, and not every one. The profile shows tens of thousands of clones, approximately 86% of them singletons. This clone was counted a single time. J gave up 1 base and V 6 bases, and 5 bases lay outside the gene matches. CDR1 SQVTM and CDR2 ANQGSEA come from the germline V gene. The CDR3 runs to 13 residues. The sample consisted of peripheral blood. This chain uses TRBV29-1 with TRBJ1-2, with 7 bases that match TRBD1. The receptor was derived from a human donor in a cohort sampled during active COVID-19. The CDR3 is CSVTTGNNYGYTF. The CDR3 DNA reads TGCAGCGTGACGACAGGGAATAACTATGGCTACACCTTC.